A selection of T cell receptor beta chains follows, all from one sample in a study of read filtering for tumor transcriptome and immune sequencing. One entry per CDR3 protein, called by TCRdb with MiXCR from the reads. The data hold around 140,000 distinct CDR3 sequences, with approximately 13% observed a single time. Sequenced input: a population of CD138-negative cells sorted from bone marrow. The receptor set was obtained from a donor aged 40 or over with multiple myeloma. Each CDR3 is given with its conserved first and last residue. The order of the fields is D gene, clone size, V gene, J gene, CDR3 protein, CDR3 DNA. D genes are given only for firm matches. Size is omitted from some rows. Given values are once, few, many or a class for expanded clones.

D: TRBD2
size: medium-sized
V: TRBV7-8
J: TRBJ2-1
CDR3: CASSLGLSNEQFF
DNA: TGTGCCAGCAGCCTGGGACTATCCAATGAGCAGTTCTTC

D: -
size: -
V: TRBV7-9
J: TRBJ1-1
CDR3: CASSPRAGTGTEAFF
DNA: TGTGCCAGCAGCCCCCGTGCAGGGACGGGTACTGAAGCTTTCTTT

D: -
size: many
V: TRBV3-1
J: TRBJ1-2
CDR3: CASSHPGSPNYGYTF
DNA: TGTGCCAGCAGCCACCCAGGCAGTCCCAACTATGGCTACACCTTC

D: -
size: -
V: TRBV6-2/TRBV6-3
J: TRBJ2-7
CDR3: CASSDAGHTYEQYF
DNA: TGTGCCAGCAGTGACGCGGGACATACCTACGAGCAGTACTTC

D: TRBD1
size: many
V: TRBV6-5
J: TRBJ2-5
CDR3: CASSHRDSQETQYF
DNA: TGTGCCAGCAGTCACCGGGACAGCCAAGAGACCCAGTACTTC

D: -
size: -
V: TRBV10-2
J: TRBJ1-1
CDR3: CASSELLEIAFF
DNA: TGCGCCAGCAGTGAGTTGCTGGAGATAGCTTTCTTT

D: TRBD2
size: many
V: TRBV27
J: TRBJ2-7
CDR3: CASQTSGSYEQYF
DNA: TGTGCCAGCCAGACTAGCGGGAGCTACGAGCAGTACTTC

D: TRBD1
size: -
V: TRBV11-3
J: TRBJ1-1
CDR3: CASSFRDSGDTEAFF
DNA: TGTGCCAGCAGCTTCCGGGACAGCGGGGACACTGAAGCTTTCTTT

D: TRBD1
size: many
V: TRBV4-3
J: TRBJ1-1
CDR3: CASSLRQGGNTEAFF
DNA: TGCGCCAGCAGCCTTAGACAGGGGGGTAACACTGAAGCTTTCTTT

D: -
size: many
V: TRBV20-1
J: TRBJ2-1
CDR3: CSARNGEQFF
DNA: TGCAGTGCTAGGAACGGTGAGCAGTTCTTC

D: TRBD2
size: many
V: TRBV29-1
J: TRBJ2-7
CDR3: CSVEERTGAGDEQYF
DNA: TGCAGCGTTGAAGAGCGGACGGGAGCGGGGGACGAGCAGTACTTC

D: -
size: many
V: TRBV9
J: TRBJ2-7
CDR3: CASSAGPGANYEQYF
DNA: TGTGCCAGCAGCGCAGGACCCGGGGCGAACTACGAGCAGTACTTC

D: TRBD2
size: many
V: TRBV7-2
J: TRBJ2-1
CDR3: CASSLNGLAGDEQFF
DNA: TGTGCCAGCAGCCTTAACGGACTAGCGGGGGATGAGCAGTTCTTC

D: TRBD1
size: many
V: TRBV11-2
J: TRBJ1-1
CDR3: CASSSGPGQGATEAFF
DNA: TGTGCCAGCAGCTCGGGCCCAGGACAGGGGGCCACTGAAGCTTTCTTT

D: TRBD1
size: many
V: TRBV29-1
J: TRBJ2-2
CDR3: CSVVGTANTGELFF
DNA: TGCAGCGTTGTAGGGACAGCGAACACCGGGGAGCTGTTTTTT

D: -
size: many
V: TRBV5-1
J: TRBJ2-4
CDR3: CASSSTVAKNIQYF
DNA: TGCGCCAGCAGCTCGACAGTAGCCAAAAACATTCAGTACTTC

D: -
size: many
V: TRBV11-3
J: TRBJ2-5
CDR3: CASSLYSQQETQYF
DNA: TGTGCCAGCAGCTTGTACTCCCAACAAGAGACCCAGTACTTC

D: TRBD2
size: many
V: TRBV6-2/TRBV6-3
J: TRBJ2-1
CDR3: CASSYSRIAGSNEQFF
DNA: TGTGCCAGCAGTTACTCGAGGATAGCGGGAAGCAATGAGCAGTTCTTC

D: -
size: -
V: TRBV6-2/TRBV6-3
J: TRBJ1-2
CDR3: CASSSIGNGYTF
DNA: TGTGCCAGCAGTTCTATCGGCAATGGCTACACCTTC

D: TRBD2
size: many
V: TRBV5-1
J: TRBJ2-1
CDR3: CASSNPGLAGMGNEQFF
DNA: TGCGCCAGCAGTAACCCGGGACTAGCGGGAATGGGAAATGAGCAGTTCTTC

D: -
size: many
V: TRBV15
J: TRBJ2-1
CDR3: CATSRDNGISSYNEQFF
DNA: TGTGCCACCAGCAGAGACAACGGGATTAGCTCCTACAATGAGCAGTTCTTC

D: TRBD1
size: many
V: TRBV6-5
J: TRBJ1-5
CDR3: CASSSTGFGAYSNQPQHF
DNA: TGTGCCAGCAGTTCGACAGGGTTTGGGGCTTATAGCAATCAGCCCCAGCATTTT

D: -
size: many
V: TRBV19
J: TRBJ1-2
CDR3: CASSIVLTNYGYTF
DNA: TGTGCCAGTAGTATTGTCCTGACGAACTATGGCTACACCTTC

D: TRBD2
size: -
V: TRBV5-1
J: TRBJ2-1
CDR3: CASGLAGEAYNEQFF
DNA: TGCGCCAGCGGCCTCGCGGGGGAGGCCTACAATGAGCAGTTCTTC

D: TRBD2
size: many
V: TRBV30
J: TRBJ2-1
CDR3: CAWSAGRTSGSGNEQFF
DNA: TGTGCCTGGAGTGCTGGGAGGACTAGCGGGAGCGGAAATGAGCAGTTCTTC

D: TRBD2
size: -
V: TRBV7-9
J: TRBJ2-3
CDR3: CASIHGLAGRPTDKQYF
DNA: TGTGCCAGCATCCACGGACTAGCGGGAAGGCCAACAGATAAGCAGTATTTT

D: -
size: -
V: TRBV7-6
J: TRBJ2-7
CDR3: CASSPLWDNYEQYF
DNA: TGTGCCAGCAGCCCCCTTTGGGACAACTACGAGCAGTACTTC

D: -
size: many
V: TRBV6-6
J: TRBJ1-4
CDR3: CASSPQGTTNEKLFF
DNA: TGTGCCAGCAGTCCGCAGGGGACAACTAATGAAAAACTGTTTTTT

D: TRBD1
size: many
V: TRBV12-3/TRBV12-4
J: TRBJ1-1
CDR3: CASSLDRASGTEAFF
DNA: TGTGCCAGCAGTTTGGACAGGGCATCCGGCACTGAAGCTTTCTTT

D: -
size: many
V: TRBV9
J: TRBJ2-1
CDR3: CASSAQGYEQFF
DNA: TGTGCCAGCAGCGCACAGGGCTATGAGCAGTTCTTC

D: -
size: many
V: TRBV7-2
J: TRBJ2-1
CDR3: CASSLVGGGQGSYNEQFF
DNA: TGTGCCAGCAGCTTAGTGGGGGGAGGCCAAGGCTCCTACAATGAGCAGTTCTTC

D: TRBD2
size: -
V: TRBV19
J: TRBJ2-7
CDR3: CASKLAGGSHEQYF
DNA: TGTGCCAGTAAACTAGCGGGAGGGTCCCACGAACAGTACTTC

D: -
size: many
V: TRBV11-3
J: TRBJ1-1
CDR3: CASSRPSAGKNTEAFF
DNA: TGTGCCAGCAGCCGTCCTTCGGCAGGGAAGAACACTGAAGCTTTCTTT

D: -
size: many
V: TRBV7-8
J: TRBJ2-7
CDR3: CASSETLAHLDYEQYF
DNA: TGTGCCAGCAGCGAGACACTGGCCCATTTGGACTACGAGCAGTACTTC

D: -
size: few
V: TRBV6-1
J: TRBJ1-1
CDR3: CASSEAITWGTEAFF
DNA: TGTGCCAGCAGTGAAGCGATCACGTGGGGGACTGAAGCTTTCTTT

D: TRBD1
size: -
V: TRBV5-6
J: TRBJ2-2
CDR3: CASSFDRGNTGELFF
DNA: TGTGCCAGCAGCTTCGACAGGGGGAACACCGGGGAGCTGTTTTTT

D: -
size: many
V: TRBV7-8
J: TRBJ1-1
CDR3: CASSPRTSLNTEAFF
DNA: TGTGCCAGCAGCCCCCGGACGAGTCTGAACACTGAAGCTTTCTTT

D: TRBD2
size: many
V: TRBV7-9
J: TRBJ2-1
CDR3: CASSSPSVSGWGTYNEQFF
DNA: TGTGCCAGCAGCTCCCCCAGTGTTAGCGGGTGGGGTACCTACAATGAGCAGTTCTTC

D: TRBD2
size: -
V: TRBV9
J: TRBJ2-3
CDR3: CASSAGTSVTADTQYF
DNA: TGTGCCAGCAGCGCAGGGACTAGCGTTACGGCTGATACGCAGTATTTT

D: -
size: many
V: TRBV20-1
J: TRBJ2-4
CDR3: CSASGRGWPKNIQYF
DNA: TGCAGTGCTAGTGGCAGGGGATGGCCCAAAAACATTCAGTACTTC

D: -
size: many
V: TRBV7-9
J: TRBJ2-1
CDR3: CASSLWVGSYNEQFF
DNA: TGTGCCAGCAGCTTATGGGTCGGCTCCTACAATGAGCAGTTCTTC

D: TRBD2
size: many
V: TRBV27
J: TRBJ2-7
CDR3: CAGSLFREAHEQYF
DNA: TGTGCCGGCAGTTTATTCCGGGAGGCCCACGAGCAGTACTTC

D: -
size: few
V: TRBV2
J: TRBJ2-7
CDR3: CASSEIYEQYF
DNA: TGTGCCAGCAGTGAAATCTACGAGCAGTACTTC

D: -
size: many
V: TRBV29-1
J: TRBJ2-7
CDR3: CSVQSSPEQYF
DNA: TGCAGCGTTCAGTCGTCTCCGGAGCAGTACTTC

D: TRBD1
size: many
V: TRBV29-1
J: TRBJ1-2
CDR3: CSVPGTGYGYTF
DNA: TGCAGCGTTCCCGGGACAGGGTATGGCTACACCTTC

D: -
size: many
V: TRBV4-1
J: TRBJ1-1
CDR3: CASSQDDVRRTEAFF
DNA: TGCGCCAGCAGCCAAGACGACGTTCGGAGGACTGAAGCTTTCTTT

D: TRBD2
size: many
V: TRBV6-5
J: TRBJ2-7
CDR3: CASRQAGGGEQYF
DNA: TGTGCCAGCAGGCAAGCGGGAGGAGGCGAGCAGTACTTC

D: -
size: many
V: TRBV24-1
J: TRBJ2-2
CDR3: CATSDLESRGFNTGELFF
DNA: TGTGCCACCAGTGATTTGGAGTCCAGGGGTTTCAACACCGGGGAGCTGTTTTTT

D: TRBD1
size: many
V: TRBV12-5
J: TRBJ2-3
CDR3: CASGPGQPTDTQYF
DNA: TGTGCTAGTGGGCCGGGACAGCCGACAGATACGCAGTATTTT

D: -
size: many
V: TRBV12-3/TRBV12-4
J: TRBJ2-1
CDR3: CATGGGRNEQFF
DNA: TGTGCCACAGGGGGGGGGCGAAATGAGCAGTTCTTC

D: -
size: many
V: TRBV10-3
J: TRBJ1-1
CDR3: CAISERKGPNTEAFF
DNA: TGTGCCATCAGTGAGAGGAAAGGGCCAAACACTGAAGCTTTCTTT

D: TRBD2
size: -
V: TRBV7-2
J: TRBJ2-5
CDR3: CASSFPLTSGRGGETQYF
DNA: TGTGCCAGCAGCTTTCCCCTGACTAGCGGGAGGGGTGGAGAGACCCAGTACTTC

D: TRBD1
size: many
V: TRBV11-1
J: TRBJ1-1
CDR3: CASTRDRGTEAFF
DNA: TGTGCCAGCACGAGAGACAGGGGCACTGAAGCTTTCTTT

D: TRBD2
size: -
V: TRBV7-2
J: TRBJ2-3
CDR3: CASSLARAGGADTQYF
DNA: TGTGCCAGCAGCTTAGCGCGAGCGGGAGGGGCAGATACGCAGTATTTT

D: TRBD1
size: -
V: TRBV7-9
J: TRBJ1-5
CDR3: CASSRPGQVRPQHF
DNA: TGTGCCAGCAGCCGACCGGGACAGGTTCGGCCCCAGCATTTT